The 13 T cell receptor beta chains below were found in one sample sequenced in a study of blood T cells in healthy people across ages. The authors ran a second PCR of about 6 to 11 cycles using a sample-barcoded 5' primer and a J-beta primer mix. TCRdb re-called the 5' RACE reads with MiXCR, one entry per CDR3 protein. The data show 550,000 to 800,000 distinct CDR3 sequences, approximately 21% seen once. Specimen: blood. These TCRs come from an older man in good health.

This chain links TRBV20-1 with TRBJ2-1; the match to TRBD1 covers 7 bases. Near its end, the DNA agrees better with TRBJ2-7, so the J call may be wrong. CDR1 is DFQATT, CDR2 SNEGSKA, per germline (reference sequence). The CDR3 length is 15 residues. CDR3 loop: CSATDSGTVSYEQYF. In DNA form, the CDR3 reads TGCAGTGCGACGGACTCCGGGACAGTCTCCTACGAGCAGTACTTC.

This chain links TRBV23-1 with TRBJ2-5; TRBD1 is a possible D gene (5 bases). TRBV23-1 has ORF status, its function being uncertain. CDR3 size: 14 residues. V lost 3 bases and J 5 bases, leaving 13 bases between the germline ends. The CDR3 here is CASSHFGARETQYF. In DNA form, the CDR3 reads TGCGCCAGCAGTCACTTTGGGGCGCGGGAGACCCAGTACTTC.

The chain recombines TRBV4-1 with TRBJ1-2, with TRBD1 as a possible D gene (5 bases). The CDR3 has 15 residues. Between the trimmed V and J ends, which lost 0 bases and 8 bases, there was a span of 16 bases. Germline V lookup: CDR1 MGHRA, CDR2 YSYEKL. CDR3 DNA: TGCGCCAGCAGCCAAGATCACGTAGGGCAGGGCGGCTACACCTTC. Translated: CASSQDHVGQGGYTF.

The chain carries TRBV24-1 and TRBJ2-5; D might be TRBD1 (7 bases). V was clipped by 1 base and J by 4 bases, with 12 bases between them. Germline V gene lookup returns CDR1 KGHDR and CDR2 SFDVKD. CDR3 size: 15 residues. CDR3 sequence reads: CATSDFSQGGETQYF. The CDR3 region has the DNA TGTGCCACCAGTGATTTCAGCCAGGGGGGAGAGACCCAGTACTTC.

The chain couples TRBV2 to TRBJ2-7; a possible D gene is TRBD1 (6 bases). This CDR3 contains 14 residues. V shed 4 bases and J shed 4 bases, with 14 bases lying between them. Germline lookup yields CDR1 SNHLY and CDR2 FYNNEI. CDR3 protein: CASSGTAGSYEQYF. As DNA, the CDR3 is TGTGCCAGCAGTGGGACAGCCGGATCATACGAGCAGTACTTC.

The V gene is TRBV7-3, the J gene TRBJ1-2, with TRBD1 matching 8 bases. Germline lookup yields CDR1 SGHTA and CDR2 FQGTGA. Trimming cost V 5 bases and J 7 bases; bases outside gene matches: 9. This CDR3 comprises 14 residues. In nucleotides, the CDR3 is TGTGCCAGCAGCATCCCAGGGGGCGTAGGTGGCTACACCTTC. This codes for CASSIPGGVGGYTF.

The DNA for the CDR3 is TGCAGTGCCGGGACAACCCGTAGCTATGGCTACACCTTC. As protein: CSAGTTRSYGYTF. The rearrangement joins TRBV20-1 to TRBJ1-2, with D possibly matching TRBD1 (6 bases). CDR1 and CDR2 from the germline V gene are DFQATT and SNEGSKA (reference sequence). CDR3 size: 13 residues. The ends were cut back, 6 bases at V and 4 bases at J, with 15 bases in the middle.

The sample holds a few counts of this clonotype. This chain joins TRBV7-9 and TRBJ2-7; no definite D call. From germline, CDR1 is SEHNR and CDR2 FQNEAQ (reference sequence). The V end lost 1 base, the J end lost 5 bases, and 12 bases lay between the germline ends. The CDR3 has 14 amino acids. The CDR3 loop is CASSLDGGLDEQYF. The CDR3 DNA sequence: TGTGCCAGCAGCTTAGACGGTGGGTTGGACGAGCAGTACTTC.

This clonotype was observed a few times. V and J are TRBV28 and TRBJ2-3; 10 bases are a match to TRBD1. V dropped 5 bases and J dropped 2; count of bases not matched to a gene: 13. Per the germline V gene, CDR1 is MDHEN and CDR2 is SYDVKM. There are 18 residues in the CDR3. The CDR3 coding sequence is TGTGCCAGCAGTACTGGCACACCGGGACAGGGGCACACAGATACGCAGTATTTT. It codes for CASSTGTPGQGHTDTQYF.

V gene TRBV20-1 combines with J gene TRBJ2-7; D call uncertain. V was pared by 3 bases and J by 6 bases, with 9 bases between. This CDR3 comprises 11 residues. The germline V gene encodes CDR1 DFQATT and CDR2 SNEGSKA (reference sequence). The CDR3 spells CSASHGFEQYF. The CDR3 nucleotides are TGCAGTGCTAGCCATGGGTTCGAGCAGTACTTC.

The CDR3 is CASSDGRQGTQYF. The CDR3 DNA is TGTGCCAGCAGCGACGGCCGACAGGGGACGCAGTATTTT. The chain links TRBV6-5 to TRBJ2-3; 8 bases map to TRBD1. Losses at the gene ends were 6 bases for V and 9 bases for J; bases not matched to a gene: 8. Germline V lookup: CDR1 MNHEY, CDR2 SVGAGI. This CDR3 has 13 amino acids.

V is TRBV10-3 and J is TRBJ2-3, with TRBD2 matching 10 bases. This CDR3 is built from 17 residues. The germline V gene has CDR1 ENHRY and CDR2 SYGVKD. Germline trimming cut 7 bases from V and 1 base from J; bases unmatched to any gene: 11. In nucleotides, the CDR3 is TGTGCCATCACAGCTGGGCTAGCGGGAGCTGGCACAGATACGCAGTATTTT. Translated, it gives CAITAGLAGAGTDTQYF.

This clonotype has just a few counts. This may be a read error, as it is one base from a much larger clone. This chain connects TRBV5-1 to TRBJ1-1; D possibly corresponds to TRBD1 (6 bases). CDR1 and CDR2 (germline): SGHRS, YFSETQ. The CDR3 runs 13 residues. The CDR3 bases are TGCGCCAGCAGCTTCTCAGGGGACACTGAAGCTCTCTTT. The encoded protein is CASSFSGDTEALF. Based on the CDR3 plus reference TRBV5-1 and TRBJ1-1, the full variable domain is KAGVTQTPRYLIKTRGQQVTLSCSPISGHRSVSWYQQTPGQGLQFLFEYFSETQRNKGNFPGRFSGRQFSNSRSEMNVSTLELGDSALYLCASSFSGDTEALFGQGTRLTVV.